This entry describes one T cell receptor beta chain. The sample belongs to a study of blood T cell repertoires in COVID-19. Overall study: Material from acute and convalescent COVID-19 was sourced from the United States, Italy and Spain. The analysed material was cDNA or gDNA that came from T cells, B-cell-depleted T cells, or PBMCs.

The CDR3 runs to 12 residues. From germline, CDR1 is LNHDA and CDR2 SQIVND (reference sequence). Trimming took off 8 bases at V and 4 bases at J, with 9 bases between the two ends. Authors' analysis steps: Reference gene primer amplification yielded estimated nucleated cell counts. Some clones are missing from TCRdb's copy, which holds only in-frame ones; the method was immunoSEQ multiplex PCR. The V and J calls and the clone size are those of that table, but D and trimming were determined from the DNA. The repertoire holds around 170,000 clones, with nearly 80% as singletons. The chain couples TRBV19 to TRBJ1-3, with TRBD1 as a possible D gene (5 bases). The receptor was derived from a woman aged 80 or older with acute or convalescent COVID-19. The sample consisted of peripheral blood. The CDR3 sequence: CASQQAGNTIYF. CDR3 nucleotide sequence: TGTGCCAGTCAACAGGCCGGAAACACCATATATTTT.